A single sample is the source of the 14 T cell receptor beta chains below, sequenced in a study of OX40 agonist ivuxolimab in advanced cancers. Repertoires were generated with immunoSEQ multiplex PCR, while TCRdb's copy carries only in-frame clones and drops some. The data contain 65,000 to 85,000 clones, 84% of them seen just once; the ten biggest clones take up under 7%. Sequenced here: CD4+ or CD8+ T cells sorted from blood, sampled in a trial of the OX40 agonist ivuxolimab. The receptors were sampled from an adult with an advanced solid tumor such as melanoma, head and neck, liver or kidney cancer.

Concerning this clone: Sequence at one end of the junction differs from germline and may be a read error. The V gene is TRBV6-4, the J gene TRBJ2-4, with 7 bases aligning to TRBD1. Germline V gene lookup returns CDR1 MRHNA and CDR2 SNTAGT. The CDR3 spans 17 residues. The CDR3 nucleotides read TGTGCCAGCAGGGGGGACAGCTTACACTTAGCCAAAGACATTCAGTACTTC. This codes for CASRGDSLHLAKDIQYF.

V is TRBV5-6 and J is TRBJ2-1; 11 bases are a match to TRBD1. The CDR3 contains 14 residues. CDR1 and CDR2 from the germline V gene are SGHDT and YYEEEE. V shed 4 bases and J 10 bases; nucleotides not matched to a gene: 7. The CDR3 DNA follows: TGTGCCAGCAGCCGGACAGGGGGCTACGGGGAGCAGTTCTTC. This encodes CASSRTGGYGEQFF.

The CDR3 DNA reads as TGTGCCAGCAGCGTAGGGAGCGGGGTTTATCATGAGCAGTTCTTC. Its protein is CASSVGSGVYHEQFF. J is TRBJ2-1 and V is TRBV9, with TRBD2 matching over 7 bases. The V segment lost 0 bases and the J segment 8 bases; nucleotides outside the gene matches: 8. The germline V gene has CDR1 SGDLS and CDR2 YYNGEE. The CDR3 covers 15 residues.

This chain connects TRBV7-9 to TRBJ2-1; D unresolved. The CDR3 is 16 residues long. Trimming removed 3 bases from V and 3 bases from J, with 15 bases in between. Germline V gene lookup returns CDR1 SEHNR and CDR2 FQNEAQ (reference sequence). For the CDR3, the DNA is TGTGCCAGCAGCTTCGGGTTCCTCCTTTACTACAATGAGCAGTTCTTC. It encodes CASSFGFLLYYNEQFF.

The CDR3 region is CASSYEGGGSGELFF. Here the CDR3 DNA reads TGTGCCAGCAGTTACGAGGGGGGCGGATCAGGGGAGCTGTTTTTT. This rearrangement joins TRBV6-5 to TRBJ2-2; D is tentatively TRBD1 or TRBD2 (6 bases each). The CDR3 is 15 amino acids. CDR1 and CDR2 (germline): MNHEY, SVGAGI. Trimming cost V 2 bases and J 8 bases, with 15 bases left between them.

The CDR3 bases are TGTGCCAGCAGCCCCCTAATGGATCAGCCCCAGCATTTT. Protein product: CASSPLMDQPQHF. The chain couples TRBV7-2 to TRBJ1-5; D is uncertain. Trimming took off 5 bases at V and 5 bases at J, with 10 bases between the two ends. This CDR3 has 13 amino acids. Germline V CDR1 and CDR2: SGHTA, FQGNSA.

The rearrangement uses TRBV5-5 and TRBJ2-5, with D perhaps TRBD2 (6 bases). The ends were cut back, 5 bases at V and 5 bases at J, with 16 bases in the middle. In germline, CDR1 is SGHKS, CDR2 YYEKEE (reference sequence). This CDR3 has 14 amino acids. The CDR3 region is CASSLLPGRETQYF. The CDR3 DNA reads TGTGCCAGCAGTTTATTACCGGGGAGGGAGACCCAGTACTTC.

The CDR3 protein is CASSKILQGAFF. CDR3 DNA: TGTGCCAGCAGCAAAATACTGCAGGGAGCTTTCTTT. This chain connects TRBV14 to TRBJ1-1, with D possibly being TRBD1 (5 bases). CDR1 and CDR2 from the germline V gene are SGHDN and FVKESK. The V end lost 5 bases, the J end lost 10 bases, and 14 bases lay between the germline ends. There are 12 residues in the CDR3.

This clone has only one observation. The V call is TRBV7-9, the J call TRBJ2-7; 9 bases are a match to TRBD2. Trimming at V came to 2 bases and at J to 7 bases, leaving 12 bases not matched to a gene. Germline V gene sequence: CDR1 SEHNR, CDR2 FQNEAQ (reference sequence). The CDR3 spans 16 residues. The CDR3 loop is CASSLWLAGSYEEQYF. CDR3 DNA: TGTGCCAGCAGCTTATGGCTAGCGGGATCCTACGAGGAGCAGTACTTC. The full variable domain, with the rest looked up from reference TRBV7-9 and TRBJ2-7, is DTGVSQNPRHKITKRGQNVTFRCDPISEHNRLYWYRQTLGQGPEFLTYFQNEAQLEKSRLLSDRFSAERPKGSFSTLEIQRTEQGDSAMYLCASSLWLAGSYEEQYFGPGTRLTVT.

The chain is built from TRBV10-3 and TRBJ2-2; D is unresolved. CDR1 is ENHRY, CDR2 SYGVKD, per germline. This CDR3 contains 12 residues. Trimming took off 3 bases at V and 4 bases at J, with 3 bases between the two ends. The CDR3 protein is CAISDFTGELFF. For the CDR3, the DNA is TGTGCCATCAGTGATTTCACCGGGGAGCTGTTTTTT.

The chain has TRBV11-1 and TRBJ2-3; TRBD1 matches 8 bases. The CDR3 loop spans 16 amino acids. Germline-derived CDR1 and CDR2 are SGHAT and FQDESV (reference sequence). Trimming at V came to 5 bases and at J to 2 bases, leaving 9 bases not matched to a gene. The CDR3 reads CASSRHRDRYTDTQYF. The CDR3 DNA reads TGTGCCAGCAGCCGCCACCGGGACAGGTACACAGATACGCAGTATTTT.

The chain joins TRBV5-4 to TRBJ2-7, with D perhaps TRBD1 (6 bases). Trimming took off 4 bases at V and 7 bases at J, with 12 bases between the two ends. This CDR3 region has 12 residues. Germline CDR1 reads SGHNT; CDR2 reads YYREEE (reference sequence). CDR3 nucleotide sequence: TGTGCCAGCAGCCAAGAGAGGGGGGAGCAGTACTTC. Translated: CASSQERGEQYF. Based on the CDR3 plus reference TRBV5-4 and TRBJ2-7, the full variable domain is ETGVTQSPTHLIKTRGQQVTLRCSSQSGHNTVSWYQQALGQGPQFIFQYYREEENGRGNFPPRFSGLQFPNYSSELNVNALELDDSALYLCASSQERGEQYFGPGTRLTVT.

The chain links TRBV6-5 to TRBJ1-1, with 7 bases fitting TRBD1. V shed 7 bases, J shed 9 bases, and the junction held 5 bases outside the gene matches. The CDR3 has 11 residues. CDR1 MNHEY and CDR2 SVGAGI come from the germline V gene. The CDR3 here is CASNQGEKAFF. CDR3 in DNA: TGTGCCAGCAATCAGGGGGAGAAAGCTTTCTTT.

V gene TRBV6-6 combines with J gene TRBJ1-1; no firm D call. In germline, CDR1 is MNHNY, CDR2 SVGAGI (reference sequence). V lost 2 bases, J lost 1 base, and 8 bases lay in between. The CDR3 is 14 residues long. The CDR3 sequence is CASSYPNTNTEAFF. The DNA for the CDR3 is TGTGCCAGCAGTTACCCCAACACGAACACTGAAGCTTTCTTT.